These T cell receptor beta chains were read from a single sample in a study of STAT5B mutations in CD4+ large granular lymphocyte leukemia. Repertoires were generated with immunoSEQ multiplex PCR, while TCRdb's copy carries only in-frame clones and drops some. The sample carries tens of thousands of clones, approximately 88% recorded once. The sample comprised CD4+ T cells from blood buffy coats. Receptors originate from a human donor in good health. The CDR3 runs from the conserved cysteine through the conserved F or W. A D gene is named only where the DNA matches it firmly. Clone size is shown for a subset of rows, as once, few, many or a class of expanded clone.

v_call	d_call	clone_size	j_call	cdr3_nt	cdr3_aa
TRBV5-4	NA	NA	TRBJ2-7	TGTGCCAGCAGCTTATTACAGGGAGGGGTCTACGAGCAGTACTTC	CASSLLQGGVYEQYF
TRBV10-3	NA	NA	TRBJ1-3	TGTGCCATCAGCACGAGCGCAGGGTCAATCTCTGGAAACACCATATATTTT	CAISTSAGSISGNTIYF
TRBV12-5	NA	NA	TRBJ2-3	TGTGCTAGTGAGGAACGACCACATACGCAGTATTTT	CASEERPHTQYF
TRBV9	TRBD1	NA	TRBJ1-1	TGTGCCAGCAGCCGAACGTTACCGGGGCCAGGGGGGACTGAAGCTTTCTTT	CASSRTLPGPGGTEAFF
TRBV2	NA	NA	TRBJ2-7	TGTGCCAGCAGTGTGGAACAGTGGTCCTACGAGCAGTACTTC	CASSVEQWSYEQYF
TRBV6-6	NA	NA	TRBJ2-3	TGTGCCAGCAGCGACGCATCGGGGGCCGGCGCAGATACGCAGTATTTT	CASSDASGAGADTQYF
TRBV25-1	TRBD1	few	TRBJ1-6	TGTGCCAGCAGTGGGATCAGGGGACCAGGGGGGAGTAATTCACCCCTCCACTTT	CASSGIRGPGGSNSPLHF
TRBV6-5	TRBD1	NA	TRBJ1-2	TGTGCCAGCAGGGACAGGGGATTCTATGGCTACACCTTC	CASRDRGFYGYTF
TRBV19	NA	NA	TRBJ1-1	TGTGCCAGTAGGTGGGGGGACACTGAAGCTTTCTTT	CASRWGDTEAFF
TRBV30	NA	once	TRBJ2-1	TGTGCCTGGAGTAGGGGGGCCTACAATGAGCAGTTCTTC	CAWSRGAYNEQFF
TRBV7-9	NA	NA	TRBJ2-2	TGTGCCAGCACCCTACAGGAGCTGTTTTTT	CASTLQELFF
TRBV18	TRBD1	once	TRBJ1-1	TGTGCCAGCTCACCACCGATTGGACAGGGAAAAACTGAAGCTTTCTTT	CASSPPIGQGKTEAFF
TRBV14	TRBD2	NA	TRBJ2-5	TGTGCCAGCAGCCGCGCGACTAGCGGGCGCCAAGAGACCCAGTACTTC	CASSRATSGRQETQYF
TRBV7-9	NA	NA	TRBJ2-3	TGTGCCAGCAGCCCCCTTGGGGCGGACACAGATACGCAGTATTTT	CASSPLGADTDTQYF
TRBV18	TRBD1	NA	TRBJ2-6	TGTGCCAGCTCACCCTTGTCTACCGGGACAGGACGCTCTGGGGCCAACGTCCTGACTTTC	CASSPLSTGTGRSGANVLTF
TRBV2	TRBD2	once	TRBJ2-3	TGTGCCAGCAAGAACTCCTTGCGGGGGGATTCCACAGATACGCAGTATTTT	CASKNSLRGDSTDTQYF
TRBV6-5	TRBD1	NA	TRBJ2-5	TGTGCCAGCAGTTACTCAGCAGGGGGCCGGGAGACCCAGTACTTC	CASSYSAGGRETQYF
TRBV11-2	TRBD1	NA	TRBJ2-7	TGTGCCAGCAGCTTAGGGGACGGACAGGGGCGCGAGCAGTACTTC	CASSLGDGQGREQYF
TRBV25-1	NA	NA	TRBJ1-4	TGTGCCAGCGTTAAGGGCTCCAGTGAAAAACTGTTTTTT	CASVKGSSEKLFF
TRBV7-9	TRBD1	NA	TRBJ2-1	TGTGCCAGCAGCTTAGGATTGGGACAGACCTACAATGAGCAGTTCTTC	CASSLGLGQTYNEQFF
TRBV27	NA	NA	TRBJ2-5	TGTGCCAGCAGGGGGGATTGGAGGGAGACCCAGTACTTC	CASRGDWRETQYF
TRBV19	NA	NA	TRBJ2-3	TGTGCCAGTAGTATAGTGAAGGGGACGTTCACAGATACGCAGTATTTT	CASSIVKGTFTDTQYF
TRBV9	NA	NA	TRBJ2-2	TGTGCCAGCAGCGTCAGGGGCGGGGAGCTGTTTTTT	CASSVRGGELFF
TRBV12-5	NA	NA	TRBJ2-7	TGTGCTAGTGGTTTGTTAGACAGAAACTGGAGCGAGCAGTACTTC	CASGLLDRNWSEQYF
TRBV18	TRBD1	NA	TRBJ2-7	TGTGCCAGCTCAGTCCGGACAGGTCAGTACGAGCAGTACTTC	CASSVRTGQYEQYF
TRBV27	TRBD2	NA	TRBJ2-7	TGTGCCAGCCACCCGGCGGGAGGGGCCTCCTACGAGCAGTACTTC	CASHPAGGASYEQYF
TRBV18	NA	once	TRBJ2-5	TGTGCCAGCTCACCAAGAGGGTACCAAGAGACCCAGTACTTC	CASSPRGYQETQYF
TRBV7-2	TRBD2	NA	TRBJ2-3	TGTGCCAGCAGCGACGGACTAGCGGGGGTAGATACGCAGTATTTT	CASSDGLAGVDTQYF
TRBV11-2	NA	NA	TRBJ2-2	TGTGCCAGCAGAGAAGGGAACACCGGGGAGCTGTTTTTT	CASREGNTGELFF
TRBV6-1	TRBD2	NA	TRBJ2-7	TGTGCCAGCAGTTTTTCGGGCGGGAGCTCCTACGAGCAGTACTTC	CASSFSGGSSYEQYF